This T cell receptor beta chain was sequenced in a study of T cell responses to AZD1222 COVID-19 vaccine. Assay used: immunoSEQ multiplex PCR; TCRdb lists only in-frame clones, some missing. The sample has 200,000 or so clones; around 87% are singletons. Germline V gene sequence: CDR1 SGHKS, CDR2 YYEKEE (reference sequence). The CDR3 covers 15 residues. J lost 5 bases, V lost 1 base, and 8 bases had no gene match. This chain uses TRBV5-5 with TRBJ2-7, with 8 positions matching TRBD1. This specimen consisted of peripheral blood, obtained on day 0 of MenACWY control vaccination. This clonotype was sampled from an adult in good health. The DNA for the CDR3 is TGTGCCAGCAGCTTGTCCAGGACAGGGAGAGACGAGCAGTACTTC. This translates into CASSLSRTGRDEQYF. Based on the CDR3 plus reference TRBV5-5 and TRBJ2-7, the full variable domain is DAGVTQSPTHLIKTRGQQVTLRCSPISGHKSVSWYQQVLGQGPQFIFQYYEKEERGRGNFPDRFSARQFPNYSSELNVNALLLGDSALYLCASSLSRTGRDEQYFGPGTRLTVT.